The text below deals with one TCR beta chain. Its antigen is not known. Sequenced by immunoSEQ multiplex PCR; TCRdb stores in-frame clones only, minus some. The table includes approximately 120,000 clones, 70% to 90% detected once. This entry comes from a study of T cell responses to AZD1222 COVID-19 vaccine. Findings and limits, study-wide: At baseline, just 6 or 7 AZD1222 recipients tested seropositive. Sampling that yielded the repertoires occurred only after the peak T cell response. Epitopes outside B.1.351 and B.1.1.7 mutated regions reportedly drew nearly half of spike TCRs.

The CDR3 contains 13 residues. Germline loops: CDR1 ENHRY, CDR2 SYGVKD. Trimming removed 5 bases from V and 6 bases from J, with 10 bases in between. The rearrangement links TRBV10-3 to TRBJ1-4, with a tentative D call TRBD1 (5 bases). The sequences come from peripheral blood, collected on day 0 of AZD1222 vaccination. This sequence was found in an adult in good health. CDR3 nucleotides: TGTGCCATCAGTTGGGGGGGTGATGAAAAACTGTTTTTT. This codes for CAISWGGDEKLFF.